One sample yielded the 30 T cell receptor beta chains listed below, sequenced in a study of blood T cells in healthy people across ages. Through a sample-barcoded 5' primer and a J-beta primer mix, a second PCR was run for roughly 7 to 12 cycles. TCRdb used MiXCR to reprocess the 5' RACE reads, holding one entry per CDR3 protein. The repertoire holds 550,000 to 750,000 distinct CDR3 sequences, with about 21% as singletons. The sequenced material came from blood. The receptors here all came from a man aged 70-80 years in good health.

This clonotype was detected a few times. The V gene is TRBV5-1, the J gene TRBJ2-7; 11 bases align to TRBD2. V gave up 4 bases and J gave up 1 base; unmatched junction bases: 4. CDR1 is SGHRS and CDR2 is YFSETQ in the germline V gene. This CDR3 comprises 15 residues. In DNA form, the CDR3 reads TGCGCCAGCAGCGAGACTAGCGGGAATTCCTACGAGCAGTACTTC. Translated, it gives CASSETSGNSYEQYF. Using reference TRBV5-1 and TRBJ2-7 for the parts outside the CDR3, the full variable domain is KAGVTQTPRYLIKTRGQQVTLSCSPISGHRSVSWYQQTPGQGLQFLFEYFSETQRNKGNFPGRFSGRQFSNSRSEMNVSTLELGDSALYLCASSETSGNSYEQYFGPGTRLTVT.

This clonotype has just a few counts. The chain links TRBV9 to TRBJ2-5, with D possibly being TRBD2 (5 bases). The J call may be in error: the DNA end matches TRBJ2-7 better. Germline V gene sequence: CDR1 SGDLS, CDR2 YYNGEE. The CDR3 extends over 13 amino acids. The CDR3 spells CASSVDGRYEQYF. CDR3 sequence (DNA): TGTGCCAGCAGCGTTGATGGGAGATACGAGCAGTACTTC.

The chain has TRBV11-2 and TRBJ2-5; the match to TRBD2 covers 8 bases. CDR3 length equals 14 residues. V gave up 4 bases and J gave up 5 bases; unmatched junction bases: 6. The germline V gene has CDR1 SGHAT and CDR2 FQNNGV. The CDR3 nucleotides read TGTGCCAGCAGCTCCACAGCGGGAGCGGAGACCCAGTACTTC. Its translation is CASSSTAGAETQYF.

The chain combines TRBV4-2 with TRBJ1-1; no clear D gene. The CDR3 extends over 15 amino acids. V lost 4 bases and J lost 4, with 16 bases in between. The germline gives CDR1 LGHNA, CDR2 YNFKEQ. The DNA for the CDR3 is TGTGCCAGCAGCCTACCGACTCAAGCGACCACTGAAGCTTTCTTT. This gives the protein CASSLPTQATTEAFF.

The chain is built from TRBV6-2 or TRBV6-3 and TRBJ2-7; D is ambiguous. Germline-derived CDR1 and CDR2 are MNHEY and SVGEGT. This CDR3 has 13 amino acids. The V end lost 5 bases, the J end lost 3 bases, and 11 bases lay between the germline ends. The CDR3: CASSLTGIYEQYF. CDR3 coding DNA: TGTGCCAGCAGTCTGACTGGGATCTACGAGCAGTACTTC.

This clonotype has more than one count but fewer than ten. The chain couples TRBV5-1 to TRBJ2-7; D remains unclear. Trimming shortened V by 7 bases and J by 2 bases, and 16 bases separated the two germline ends. Germline V gives CDR1 SGHRS, CDR2 YFSETQ. CDR3 size: 14 residues. CDR3: CASRKEVTAYEQYF. The CDR3 nucleotides are TGCGCCAGCCGGAAAGAAGTTACGGCCTACGAGCAGTACTTC. The full variable domain, completed using reference TRBV5-1 and TRBJ2-7, is KAGVTQTPRYLIKTRGQQVTLSCSPISGHRSVSWYQQTPGQGLQFLFEYFSETQRNKGNFPGRFSGRQFSNSRSEMNVSTLELGDSALYLCASRKEVTAYEQYFGPGTRLTVT.

The chain combines TRBV2 with TRBJ2-2; TRBD2 aligns across 12 bases. Trimming took 7 bases from V and 2 from J; bases not matched to a gene: 8. The CDR3 has 17 amino acids. Germline V gene sequence: CDR1 SNHLY, CDR2 FYNNEI. The CDR3 here is CASTTLAGGYNTGELFF. Written as DNA, the CDR3 is TGTGCCAGCACCACACTAGCGGGAGGCTATAACACCGGGGAGCTGTTTTTT.

The genes are TRBV20-1 and TRBJ1-1; the D is unclear. The CDR3 has 14 residues. Germline V gene data show CDR1 as DFQATT and CDR2 as SNEGSKA (reference sequence). Trimming left V 0 bases short and J 4 bases short, with 12 bases between. The CDR3 protein is CSAREAGVGTEAFF. CDR3 sequence (DNA): TGCAGTGCTAGAGAGGCGGGTGTCGGCACTGAAGCTTTCTTT.

This clonotype appeared a few times. The CDR3 sequence: CSVVQGSGTGELFF. CDR3 DNA: TGCAGCGTGGTACAGGGTTCAGGTACCGGGGAGCTGTTTTTT. This sequence joins TRBV29-1 and TRBJ2-2, with a weak D call TRBD1 (6 bases). V lost 6 bases and J 5 bases, leaving 16 bases between the germline ends. The germline CDR1 and CDR2 sequences are SQVTM and ANQGSEA. The CDR3 is 14 residues long.

Only a few counts were recorded for this clonotype. The V gene is TRBV2, the J gene TRBJ2-5; perhaps TRBD2 as D (7 bases). The end of the DNA aligns better with TRBJ2-7, so the J call may be wrong. There are 16 residues in the CDR3. Germline V gives CDR1 SNHLY, CDR2 FYNNEI. The CDR3 is CASSDVRGGSSYEQYF. For the CDR3, the DNA is TGTGCCAGCAGTGACGTGAGGGGGGGATCCTCCTACGAGCAGTACTTC.

This chain connects TRBV3-1 to TRBJ2-1, with 8 bases aligning to TRBD2. Germline CDR1 and CDR2: LGHDT and YNNKEL (reference sequence). V was pared by 1 base and J by 10 bases, with 15 bases of the junction left unmatched. The CDR3 is made up of 17 amino acids. CDR3 in amino acids: CASSQVVIAGSSSEQFF. The CDR3 DNA reads TGTGCCAGCAGCCAAGTTGTGATAGCGGGATCCTCTTCAGAGCAGTTCTTC.

The rearrangement joins TRBV7-9 to TRBJ1-1, with 9 bases fitting TRBD1. V shed 5 bases and J 4 bases; nucleotides not matched to a gene: 11. Germline assignment: CDR1 SEHNR and CDR2 FQNEAQ (reference sequence). This CDR3 has 16 amino acids. CDR3 nucleotide sequence: TGTGCCAGCAGCACGAGTACAGGGGGCTTTGGCACTGAAGCTTTCTTT. It codes for CASSTSTGGFGTEAFF. The whole variable domain, filled in from reference TRBV7-9 and TRBJ1-1, reads DTGVSQNPRHKITKRGQNVTFRCDPISEHNRLYWYRQTLGQGPEFLTYFQNEAQLEKSRLLSDRFSAERPKGSFSTLEIQRTEQGDSAMYLCASSTSTGGFGTEAFFGQGTRLTVV.

A few counts support this clonotype. The V and J genes are TRBV7-2 and TRBJ2-1, with TRBD2 matching 12 bases. The CDR3 has 16 residues. Germline V CDR1 and CDR2: SGHTA, FQGNSA. Trimming took 1 base from V and 8 from J; bases not matched to a gene: 6. CDR3 sequence (DNA): TGTGCCAGCAGCTTAGGTGGTGGGACTAGCGGGTATGAGCAGTTCTTC. It is translated as CASSLGGGTSGYEQFF.

There are a few counts of this clonotype. V and J are TRBV7-6 and TRBJ2-5; TRBD2 aligns across 7 bases. The DNA end favors TRBJ2-7, so the J call may be wrong. The CDR3 has 14 amino acids. CDR1 is SGHVS and CDR2 is FNYEAQ in the germline V gene. The CDR3 loop reads CASTGSSGSYEQYF. The CDR3 coding sequence is TGTGCCAGCACCGGTTCTAGCGGCTCCTACGAGCAGTACTTC.

This chain uses TRBV10-2 with TRBJ1-4; TRBD1 is a possible D gene (5 bases). The CDR3 consists of 15 residues. Trimming took 6 bases from V and 6 from J, leaving 17 bases between them. CDR1 and CDR2 (germline): WSHSY, SAAADI. CDR3 protein: CASRETVSQDEKLFF. DNA of the CDR3: TGCGCCAGCAGGGAGACAGTTTCCCAGGATGAAAAACTGTTTTTT.

The chain couples TRBV10-3 to TRBJ1-4; no reliable D call. Trimming stripped 0 bases from V and 8 bases from J, with 7 bases between. The CDR3 has 13 residues. CDR1 is ENHRY and CDR2 is SYGVKD in the germline V gene. The CDR3 here is CAISESLPEKLFF. The CDR3, as DNA: TGTGCCATCAGTGAGTCTTTGCCGGAAAAACTGTTTTTT.

Comments on this clonotype: An end of the junction does not agree with germline; a read error may underlie this. The gene calls are TRBV6-6 and TRBJ2-2; TRBD2 might be the D (6 bases). Germline V gene lookup returns CDR1 MNHNY and CDR2 SVGAGI (reference sequence). The CDR3 spans 16 residues. For the CDR3, the DNA is TGTGCCAGCAGCCCCCCTTGGGGGGAGGTCACCGGGGAGCTGGTTTTT. Translation: CASSPPWGEVTGELVF.

The chain employs TRBV15 and TRBJ2-1; D is perhaps TRBD1 (6 bases). The end of the DNA fits TRBJ2-5 better, so the J call may be wrong. Germline V gives CDR1 LNHNV, CDR2 YYDKDF (reference sequence). This CDR3 has 14 amino acids. CDR3 sequence: CATRGYRAVETQYF. CDR3 nucleotide sequence: TGTGCCACCAGGGGTTACAGGGCGGTGGAGACCCAGTACTTC.

This clonotype was observed a handful of times. The chain uses TRBV15 and TRBJ1-6; a weak D match, TRBD1 (5 bases). Germline CDR1 is LNHNV and CDR2 is YYDKDF (reference sequence). The CDR3 covers 16 residues. V lost 0 bases to trimming and J lost 5 bases, with 11 bases between them. The CDR3 DNA reads as TGTGCCACCAGCAGAGATCTGACAGTTAATAATTCACCCCTCCACTTT. Its translation: CATSRDLTVNNSPLHF. Complete variable domain (other parts from reference TRBV15 and TRBJ1-6): DAMVIQNPRYQVTQFGKPVTLSCSQTLNHNVMYWYQQKSSQAPKLLFHYYDKDFNNEADTPDNFQSRRPNTSFCFLDIRSPGLGDTAMYLCATSRDLTVNNSPLHFGNGTRLTVT.

This clonotype was seen a few times. J is TRBJ1-4 and V is TRBV29-1; D gene uncertain. Deletions cut 8 bases from V and 5 bases from J, with 15 bases between. Germline CDR1 is SQVTM and CDR2 is ANQGSEA. The CDR3 is made up of 13 amino acids. The CDR3 here is CSTARGRNEKLFF. The CDR3, as DNA: TGCAGCACTGCGCGGGGAAGAAATGAAAAACTGTTTTTT.

This clonotype was detected a few times. For the CDR3, the DNA is TGTGCCAGCAGTTTGCCGACTAGCGGGATTGGTGAGCAGTACTTC. It codes for CASSLPTSGIGEQYF. The chain uses TRBV28 and TRBJ2-7, with 11 bases aligning to TRBD2. This CDR3 has 15 residues. Trimming cost V 3 bases and J 7 bases; bases outside gene matches: 8. Germline V gene sequence: CDR1 MDHEN, CDR2 SYDVKM. Full variable domain (missing parts from reference TRBV28 and TRBJ2-7): DVKVTQSSRYLVKRTGEKVFLECVQDMDHENMFWYRQDPGLGLRLIYFSYDVKMKEKGDIPEGYSVSREKKERFSLILESASTNQTSMYLCASSLPTSGIGEQYFGPGTRLTVT.

V usage is TRBV14 and J usage is TRBJ2-7; D ambiguous. The V gene lost 1 base and the J gene lost 3 bases, with 7 bases spanning the gap. This CDR3 spans 13 amino acids. CDR1 and CDR2 from the germline V gene are SGHDN and FVKESK. DNA of the CDR3: TGTGCCAGCAGCCAAGTTACGCTCTACGAGCAGTACTTC. It specifies CASSQVTLYEQYF.

The J gene is TRBJ2-5, the V gene TRBV6-2 or TRBV6-3; the D is unclear. The J call is uncertain, as TRBJ2-1 better fits the DNA end. This CDR3 contains 15 residues. Germline CDR1 MNHEY, CDR2 SVGEGT. For the CDR3, the DNA is TGTGCCAGCAGGCAGCCGTCATTCGCCTACAATGAGCAGTTCTTC. Protein: CASRQPSFAYNEQFF.

This clonotype was picked up a small number of times. The rearrangement uses TRBV24-1 and TRBJ2-7, with 10 nucleotides matching TRBD1. Germline lookup yields CDR1 KGHDR and CDR2 SFDVKD. The CDR3 contains 15 residues. J lost 1 base, V lost 3 bases, and 2 bases had no gene match. The CDR3: CATSDRQGASYEQYF. The CDR3, as DNA: TGTGCCACCAGTGATCGACAGGGGGCTTCCTACGAGCAGTACTTC.

This clonotype was counted a few times. The junction does not match germline at one end; this may be a read error. The chain carries TRBV24-1 and TRBJ2-2; 9 bases match TRBD1. The CDR3 sequence is 15 residues long. Germline V gene sequence: CDR1 KGHDR, CDR2 SFDVKD. In DNA, the CDR3 is TGTGCCACCAGTGATCCGGGACAGGGCACCGGGGAGCTGCTTTTT. This translates into CATSDPGQGTGELLF.

The V and J genes are TRBV10-3 and TRBJ2-2; 9 bases agree with TRBD1. J lost 3 bases, V lost 0 bases, and 8 bases had no gene match. In germline, CDR1 is ENHRY, CDR2 SYGVKD. CDR3 size: 18 residues. CDR3 in DNA: TGTGCCATCAGTGAGTCGTTACAGGGGGCGCTTGACACCGGGGAGCTGTTTTTT. Its translation: CAISESLQGALDTGELFF.

In this sample, this clonotype turned up a few times. This chain joins TRBV6-2 or TRBV6-3 and TRBJ2-5, with TRBD2 matching 8 bases. The J call is uncertain, as TRBJ2-7 better fits the DNA end. The CDR3 runs to 15 residues. CDR1 is MNHEY and CDR2 is SVGEGT in the germline V gene. The CDR3 nucleotides are TGTGCCAGCAGTTACTCGTTTAGCGGGAACTACGAGCAGTACTTC. Translating gives CASSYSFSGNYEQYF.

The V call is TRBV5-1, the J call TRBJ2-4, with TRBD1 identical over 9 bases. CDR3 size: 15 residues. CDR1 is SGHRS and CDR2 is YFSETQ in the germline V gene. V lost 2 bases to trimming and J lost 6 bases; unmatched junction nucleotides: 6. In DNA, the CDR3 is TGCGCCAGCAGCTTTGAGACAGGGGGGGCAAACATTCAGTACTTC. Translated, it gives CASSFETGGANIQYF.

This clonotype was recorded a few times. This chain uses TRBV5-1 with TRBJ2-2; 14 bases are shared with TRBD2. The J segment lost 7 bases and the V segment lost 4 bases, leaving 6 bases of the junction unmatched. Germline loops: CDR1 SGHRS, CDR2 YFSETQ. The CDR3 spans 16 residues. The CDR3 sequence is CASSPGLAGGNGELFF. The CDR3 DNA follows: TGCGCCAGCAGCCCCGGACTAGCGGGAGGTAACGGGGAGCTGTTTTTT.

This clonotype was picked up a small number of times. The rearrangement links TRBV9 to TRBJ2-3, with D possibly being TRBD1 (6 bases). V was clipped by 4 bases and J by 0 bases, with 12 bases between them. CDR1 and CDR2 from the germline V gene are SGDLS and YYNGEE. The CDR3 is 15 residues long. The CDR3 reads CASSPRTVSTDTQYF. CDR3 sequence (DNA): TGTGCCAGCAGCCCAAGGACAGTAAGCACAGATACGCAGTATTTT. The whole variable domain, filled in from reference TRBV9 and TRBJ2-3, reads DSGVTQTPKHLITATGQRVTLRCSPRSGDLSVYWYQQSLDQGLQFLIQYYNGEERAKGNILERFSAQQFPDLHSELNLSSLELGDSALYFCASSPRTVSTDTQYFGPGTRLTVL.